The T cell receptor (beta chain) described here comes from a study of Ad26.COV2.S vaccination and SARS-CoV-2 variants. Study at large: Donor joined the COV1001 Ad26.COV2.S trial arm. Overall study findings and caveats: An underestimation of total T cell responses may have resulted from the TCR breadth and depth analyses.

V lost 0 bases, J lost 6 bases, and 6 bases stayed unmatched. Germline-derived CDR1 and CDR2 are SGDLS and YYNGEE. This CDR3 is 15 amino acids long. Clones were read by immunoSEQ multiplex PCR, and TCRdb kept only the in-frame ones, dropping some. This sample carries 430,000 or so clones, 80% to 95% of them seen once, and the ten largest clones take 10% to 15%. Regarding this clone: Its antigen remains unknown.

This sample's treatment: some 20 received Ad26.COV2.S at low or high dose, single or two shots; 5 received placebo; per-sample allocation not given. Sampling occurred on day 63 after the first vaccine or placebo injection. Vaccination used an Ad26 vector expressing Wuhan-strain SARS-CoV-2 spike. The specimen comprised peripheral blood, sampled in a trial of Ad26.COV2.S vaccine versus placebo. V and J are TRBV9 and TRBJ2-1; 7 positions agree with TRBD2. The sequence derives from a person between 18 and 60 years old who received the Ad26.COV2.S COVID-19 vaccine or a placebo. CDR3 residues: CASSVGGRVGNEQFF. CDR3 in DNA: TGTGCCAGCAGCGTAGGCGGGAGAGTCGGCAATGAGCAGTTCTTC. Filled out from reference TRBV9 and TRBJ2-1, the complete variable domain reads DSGVTQTPKHLITATGQRVTLRCSPRSGDLSVYWYQQSLDQGLQFLIQYYNGEERAKGNILERFSAQQFPDLHSELNLSSLELGDSALYFCASSVGGRVGNEQFFGPGTRLTVL.